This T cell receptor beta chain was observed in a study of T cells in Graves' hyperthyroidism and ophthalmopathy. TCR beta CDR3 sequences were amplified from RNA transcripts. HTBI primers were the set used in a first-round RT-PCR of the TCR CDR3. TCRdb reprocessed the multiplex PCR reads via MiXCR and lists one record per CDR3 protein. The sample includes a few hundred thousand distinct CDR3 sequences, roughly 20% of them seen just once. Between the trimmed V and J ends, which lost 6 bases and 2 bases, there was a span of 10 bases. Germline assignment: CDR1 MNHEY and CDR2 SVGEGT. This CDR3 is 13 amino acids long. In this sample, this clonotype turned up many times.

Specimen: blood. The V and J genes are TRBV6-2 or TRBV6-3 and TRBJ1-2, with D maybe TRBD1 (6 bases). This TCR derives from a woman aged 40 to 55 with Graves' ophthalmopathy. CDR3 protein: CASRTDRNYGYTF. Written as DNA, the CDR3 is TGTGCCAGCAGGACCGACAGGAACTATGGCTACACCTTC.